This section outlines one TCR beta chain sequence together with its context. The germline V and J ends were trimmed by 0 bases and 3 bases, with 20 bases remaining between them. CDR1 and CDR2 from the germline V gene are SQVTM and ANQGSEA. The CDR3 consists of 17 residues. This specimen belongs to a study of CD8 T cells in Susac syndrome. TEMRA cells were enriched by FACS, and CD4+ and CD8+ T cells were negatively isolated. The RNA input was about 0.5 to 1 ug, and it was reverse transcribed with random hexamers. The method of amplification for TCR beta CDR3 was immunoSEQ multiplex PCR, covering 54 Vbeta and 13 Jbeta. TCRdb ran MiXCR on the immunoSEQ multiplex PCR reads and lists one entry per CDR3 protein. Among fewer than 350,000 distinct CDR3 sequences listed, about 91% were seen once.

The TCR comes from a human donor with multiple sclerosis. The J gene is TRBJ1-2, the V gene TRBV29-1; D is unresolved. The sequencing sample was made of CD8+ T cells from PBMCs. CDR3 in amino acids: CSVEDGRADASDYGYTF. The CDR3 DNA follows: TGCAGCGTTGAAGATGGTAGGGCCGATGCTTCGGACTATGGCTACACCTTC. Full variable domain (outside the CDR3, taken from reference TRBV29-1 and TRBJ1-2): SAVISQKPSRDICQRGTSLTIQCQVDSQVTMMFWYRQQPGQSLTLIATANQGSEATYESGFVIDKFPISRPNLTFSTLTVSNMSPEDSSIYLCSVEDGRADASDYGYTFGSGTRLTVV.